The 14 T cell receptor beta chains listed next were all sequenced from one sample in a study of blood T cell repertoires in COVID-19. Produced via immunoSEQ multiplex PCR; TCRdb's table is partial and in-frame only. In the table there are about 220,000 clones, around 84% of which are singletons. The sequenced sample was peripheral blood. The receptors here all came from a man aged 30-40 years with active or convalescent COVID-19.

The rearrangement joins TRBV28 to TRBJ2-5; 8 nucleotides line up with TRBD2. The CDR3 has 16 residues. V was clipped by 5 bases and J by 3 bases; unmatched bases: 11. Germline V gives CDR1 MDHEN, CDR2 SYDVKM. The CDR3: CASSPGGTRGKETQYF. The CDR3 DNA reads as TGTGCCAGCAGTCCGGGAGGGACTCGGGGGAAAGAGACCCAGTACTTC.

This clone showed up just a few times. This rearrangement joins TRBV5-8 to TRBJ2-7; D not certain. Trimming stripped 1 base from V and 0 bases from J, with 5 bases between. The length of the CDR3 is 13 residues. Per germline, CDR1 SGHTS and CDR2 YDEGEE. The CDR3 protein is CASSLRSSYEQYF. The CDR3 DNA reads TGTGCCAGCAGCTTGCGGAGCTCCTACGAGCAGTACTTC.

The genes are TRBV6-5 and TRBJ2-1, with unresolved D. Per the germline V gene, CDR1 is MNHEY and CDR2 is SVGAGI. This CDR3 comprises 16 residues. Trimming took off 0 bases at V and 0 bases at J, with 9 bases between the two ends. In DNA form, the CDR3 reads TGTGCCAGCAGTTACTCGTACTCGAGCTCCTACAATGAGCAGTTCTTC. Translation: CASSYSYSSSYNEQFF.

The chain joins TRBV30 to TRBJ2-3, with 11 positions matching TRBD1. Unmatched junction bases numbered 8, after V lost 0 bases and J lost 6 bases. This CDR3 comprises 16 residues. Per the germline V gene, CDR1 is GTSNPN and CDR2 is SVGIG (reference sequence). The CDR3 spells CAWSVRGTGGWDTQYF. In nucleotides, the CDR3 is TGTGCCTGGAGTGTACGGGGGACAGGGGGATGGGATACGCAGTATTTT.

The CDR3 DNA is TGTGCCAGCAGTTTTAAGAGGCTAGCAGGAGAGACCCAGTACTTC. Protein sequence: CASSFKRLAGETQYF. The chain joins TRBV5-6 to TRBJ2-5, with D maybe TRBD2 (5 bases). The CDR3 sequence is 15 residues long. The germline V gene has CDR1 SGHDT and CDR2 YYEEEE. The V end lost 5 bases, the J end lost 4 bases, and 18 bases lay between the germline ends.

The rearrangement links TRBV10-2 to TRBJ2-3; 7 nucleotides match TRBD1. The germline V gene has CDR1 WSHSY and CDR2 SAAADI. Unmatched junction bases numbered 3, after V lost 6 bases and J lost 0 bases. The CDR3 contains 14 residues. CDR3 region: CASSPGQSTDTQYF. The CDR3 coding sequence is TGCGCCAGCAGCCCGGGACAGAGCACAGATACGCAGTATTTT.

Concerning this clone: This specimen includes other DNA sequences encoding the same CDR3. This sequence joins TRBV30 and TRBJ1-5; D might be TRBD1 (5 bases). Germline V gene data show CDR1 as GTSNPN and CDR2 as SVGIG (reference sequence). There are 13 residues in the CDR3. V was clipped by 3 bases and J by 4 bases, with 10 bases between them. CDR3 residues: CAWSAGPNQPQHF. CDR3 bases: TGTGCCTGGAGCGCGGGACCGAATCAGCCCCAGCATTTT.

The rearrangement uses TRBV7-2 and TRBJ2-5; TRBD2 matches at 9 bases. The germline V gene has CDR1 SGHTA and CDR2 FQGNSA. The V and J ends lost 5 bases and 1 base, in that order; junction bases with no gene match: 8. The CDR3 contains 16 residues. The CDR3 nucleotides are TGTGCCAGCAGCGCCCAAGGACTAGCGCTCCAAGAGACCCAGTACTTC. This gives the protein CASSAQGLALQETQYF.

The chain is built from TRBV12-3 or TRBV12-4 and TRBJ1-2, with 9 bases identical to TRBD1. V dropped 4 bases and J dropped 8; count of bases not matched to a gene: 2. CDR3 length: 12 residues. The CDR3 region is CASSYGTGGYTF. The CDR3 nucleotides read TGTGCCAGCAGTTACGGGACAGGGGGCTACACCTTC.

The chain uses TRBV7-9 and TRBJ2-7; TRBD2 is a possible D gene (5 bases). This CDR3 is built from 14 residues. Trimming took off 5 bases at V and 4 bases at J, with 15 bases between the two ends. CDR1 and CDR2 from the germline V gene are SEHNR and FQNEAQ (reference sequence). CDR3 DNA sequence: TGTGCCAGCAGCGCCTATGAGGGAAGGTACGAGCAGTACTTC. This sequence encodes CASSAYEGRYEQYF.

The gene calls are TRBV15 and TRBJ1-5; the match to TRBD1 covers 9 bases. Germline CDR1 reads LNHNV; CDR2 reads YYDKDF (reference sequence). The CDR3 runs 17 residues. V shed 4 bases, J shed 3 bases, and the junction held 10 bases outside the gene matches. This chain's CDR3 is CATSTPGTGPFNQPQHF. CDR3 coding DNA: TGTGCCACCAGCACCCCCGGGACAGGGCCTTTCAATCAGCCCCAGCATTTT.

The table lists this clone with a few counts. The V gene is TRBV5-1, the J gene TRBJ1-1; the match to TRBD1 covers 8 bases. In germline, CDR1 is SGHRS, CDR2 YFSETQ. The CDR3 runs to 16 residues. V shed 5 bases and J 11 bases; nucleotides not matched to a gene: 20. The DNA of the CDR3 is TGCGCCAGCAGTTCAGGTGATAACAGGGGGACCGTTGGTGCTTTCTTT. Its translation is CASSSGDNRGTVGAFF. Full variable domain (outside the CDR3, taken from reference TRBV5-1 and TRBJ1-1): KAGVTQTPRYLIKTRGQQVTLSCSPISGHRSVSWYQQTPGQGLQFLFEYFSETQRNKGNFPGRFSGRQFSNSRSEMNVSTLELGDSALYLCASSSGDNRGTVGAFFGQGTRLTVV.

This clone was detected only a few times. V usage is TRBV4-2 and J usage is TRBJ1-5, with 7 bases matching TRBD1. CDR3 length: 15 amino acids. The V and J ends lost 1 base and 6 bases, in that order; junction bases with no gene match: 6. Germline V gene sequence: CDR1 LGHNA, CDR2 YNFKEQ. This chain's CDR3 is CASSQAGTEGQPQHF. As DNA, the CDR3 is TGTGCCAGCAGCCAAGCTGGGACAGAGGGTCAGCCCCAGCATTTT.

CDR3 loop: CASGHYGYTF. CDR3 in DNA: TGTGCCAGTGGGCACTATGGCTACACCTTC. J is TRBJ1-2 and V is TRBV6-5; unclear D gene. CDR1 is MNHEY and CDR2 is SVGAGI in the germline V gene. Trimming removed 9 bases from V and 3 bases from J, with 5 bases in between. CDR3 length equals 10 residues.